This T cell receptor beta chain originates from a study of identifying expanded T cells in peripheral blood. Whole-study findings and limits: Two-week clone count variance significantly increased as total template count grew. Technical replicates showed around 1.2 changed clones; two weeks about 16.4; four weeks 19.

Collection occurred without any documented infections or immune events in donors. Clones were read by immunoSEQ multiplex PCR, and TCRdb kept only the in-frame ones, dropping some. Of 130,000 or so clones detected, 75% to 90% appear once; the ten largest clones hold 3.3%. On this clone: Antigen specificity is unknown.

The germline V and J ends were trimmed by 5 bases and 1 base, with 14 bases remaining between them. The CDR3 loop spans 15 amino acids. Germline V gene lookup returns CDR1 SEHNR and CDR2 FQNEAQ (reference sequence). This clonotype originated in a person aged 18 to 75 in good health. This chain uses TRBV7-9 with TRBJ1-1; D call uncertain. The source material was blood. CDR3: CASSPTRAGNTEAFF. Here the CDR3 DNA reads TGTGCCAGCAGCCCAACCCGGGCGGGGAACACTGAAGCTTTCTTT.